This TCR beta chain appears in the sequencing data of a study of graft-versus-host responses after intestinal transplantation (dated by TCRdb to 2020 to 2023). A note on the overall study: The transplants that recipients got were multivisceral, liver-intestinal, or isolated intestinal. Every recipient was given anti-thymocyte globulin induction, then maintenance tacrolimus and steroids for 2 to 4 years. After intestinal transplantation, graft-versus-host and host-versus-graft alloreactive T cell clones in the graft, circulation and bone marrow were tracked using bulk TCR-beta CDR3 sequencing. Alloreactive clones were identified by sequencing pre-transplant mixed lymphocyte reaction products and comparing these products with unstimulated pre-transplant donor and recipient T cells. The cohort enrolled under 30 intestinal transplant recipients, one of whom was a retransplant, and a few patients without pretransplant specimens were excluded. A peak of at least 4% donor T cells among recipient peripheral blood mononuclear cells was the definition used for donor T cell macrochimerism. Rather than being sequenced by the commercial service, samples from a few later patients were sequenced in-house on an Illumina MiSeq and processed with MiXCR.

The time point label, read with the paper, signifies: cells obtained before transplantation from donor or recipient. CD3+CD4+ and CD3+CD8+ populations were FACS-sorted from unstimulated pre-transplant donor and recipient cells taken from spleen or lymph nodes. Beyond this particular receptor, the publication reports: In patients with donor T cell macrochimerism, the allografts had high GvH to HvG T cell clonal ratios. GvH clones turned up in recipient bone marrow, with some appearing earlier in ileal mucosa or blood, a pattern consistent with an intestinal mucosal origin. Peak levels of circulating GvH clones were associated with declines in HvG clones early after transplant. Conclusions were limited by the relatively low number and heterogeneity of intestinal transplant patients.

Trimming costs V 5 bases and J 0 bases, and their ends lie 10 bases apart. The CDR3 spans 14 residues, from the cysteine through the phenylalanine. Left in the record is the CDR3 DNA by itself, 42 bases read in frame from the first base. From the germline V gene, CDR1 is MNHEY and CDR2 is SVGAGI. Remarks on this clone: The clone's antigen remains unknown. Nothing much larger sits one base from this clone, and base qualities are not available.

The library was obtained by the immunoSEQ multiplex PCR assay. In most patients, genomic DNA was isolated using the Qiagen DNeasy Blood and Tissue Kit and sent frozen to Adaptive Biotechnologies for TCR sequencing. Adaptive Biotechnologies carried out high-throughput TCR-beta CDR3 sequencing of genomic DNA for most patients. On the study's bioinformatics: Adaptive's ImmunoSEQ software supplied the TCR sequencing data for around 19 patients, while MiXCR and VDJtools were used to process three other patients. To correct CD4 versus CD8 sorting errors, sequences present in both subsets at a frequency ratio below 5:1 were removed. CDR3 nucleotide sequences shared by donor and recipient were removed because the origin of these sequences could not be assigned. To count as alloreactive, a clone needed at least 2-fold expansion over unstimulated cells and a minimum CFSE-low frequency of 0.002% (template counts) or 0.001% (read counts). Clones were considered mappable if detected in sequenced pre-transplant spleen, lymph node, or MLR CFSE-low populations of the donor or recipient. Cumulative frequency of alloreactive clones was calculated as a percentage of all sequences weighted by copy number. TCRdb took over this immuneACCESS table, retaining in-frame rearrangements with V and J assigned. Such tables are incomplete; in checked studies, under half of the missing clones stem from an unresolved V gene, and the remainder is unexplained. That table furnishes V, J and clone size, whereas the DNA furnished D and trimming. For this sample there are approximately 130,000 clones; about 92% appear just once. The leading ten clones occupy approximately 0.17% of the sample.

The TCR sequence derives from a human donor who received an intestinal transplant. The chain employs TRBV6-5 and TRBJ1-1; the D gene is unclear. The starting material was unstimulated CD4+ T cells sorted from spleen or lymph node cells, obtained before intestinal transplant. The CDR3 reads as follows: CASSESRVNTEAFF. The nucleotide sequence is given as TGTGCCAGCAGTGAAAGTAGGGTGAACACTGAAGCTTTCTTT.